The rows below give T cell receptor beta chains drawn from one sample of a study of T cells in Graves' hyperthyroidism and ophthalmopathy. TCRdb reprocessed the multiplex PCR reads with MiXCR, giving one entry per CDR3 protein. The table has some 500,000 distinct CDR3 sequences, around 24% seen once. What was sequenced was blood. Receptors originate from a woman aged 25 to 45 with Graves' ophthalmopathy. Each CDR3 is given without its conserved first and last residue.

>TRBV10-1
ASRAGRGADEQY
>TRBV29-1
SVLRDGGYT
>TRBV19
ASSEVQNIEAF
>TRBV12-3/TRBV12-4
ASSLRQIGTVQPQH
>TRBV6-2/TRBV6-3
ASNNPGGEYTEAF
>TRBV29-1
SVGQPDSYEQY
>TRBV19
ASSMLAGLNTGELF
>TRBV2
ASSAGEEQPQH
>TRBV6-1
AIPGLYTGELF
>TRBV5-1
ASSGGADQPQH
>TRBV20-1
SASGPNNQPQH
>TRBV6-5
ASRAEGQGSNEQY
>TRBV6-2/TRBV6-3
ASSYRRGPQPQH
>TRBV6-4
ASSAGQGRSYGYT
>TRBV6-1
ATGGLGSPLH
>TRBV12-3/TRBV12-4
ASSGTSGGWETQY
>TRBV30
AWGQSPISRGYT
>TRBV3-1
ASSQTTETQY
>TRBV13
ASSRRDIGWETQY
>TRBV19
ASSGRGTGANVLT
>TRBV27
ASSLTAGQGEAYGYT
>TRBV6-4
ASRKELEETQY
>TRBV28
ASSQEGGTYEQY
>TRBV4-1
ASSRSPGTQETQY
>TRBV15
ATSRPPRDIQY
>TRBV20-1
SAKDENRGTPSEAF
>TRBV7-8
ASSPLRTVLGLYEQY
>TRBV20-1
SHPEGYGYT
>TRBV6-5
ASSWDRGAYGYT
>TRBV29-1
SVGQATVSEAF
>TRBV27
ASSLTGNTGELF
>TRBV6-5
ASSYRAGGGGGEAF
>TRBV7-8
ASSPMGLARETQY
>TRBV30
AWSQSRETQY
>TRBV13
ASSTRGAEQF
>TRBV9
ASSVDGNYEQY
>TRBV20-1
SAHRDRGYNQPQH